The clone carrying this TCR beta chain has just a few counts. The antigen remains unidentified. Sample treatment: oral pan-JAK inhibitor, 5-10 mg twice daily. Using a FACSAria, the CD4+ and CD8+ T cells were sorted from the PBMCs. This record comes from a study of CD8+ T cells in alopecia areata. Background on the study: The drug, oral tofacitinib, was given to treated patients at 5 to 10 mg twice daily.

Points from the study as a whole: In scalp samples, resident alphabeta T cells of normal skin are also sequenced.

The CDR3 sequence is 12 residues long. Germline CDR1 and CDR2: SQVTM and ANQGSEA. Trimming stripped 0 bases from V and 8 bases from J, with 10 bases between. Isolated RNA was reverse transcribed into cDNA used as the sequencing template. Produced via immunoSEQ multiplex PCR; TCRdb's table is partial and in-frame only. The sample holds roughly 180,000 clones, 45% to 75% seen once. J is TRBJ1-1 and V is TRBV29-1, with D unresolved. The specimen was CD4+ T cells sorted from blood, collected at week 4, from a patient treated with tofacitinib. The sequence came from a human donor with alopecia areata. CDR3 DNA sequence: TGCAGCGTTGAAGAGGGGTCTCGCGAAGCTTTCTTT. Protein product: CSVEEGSREAFF.